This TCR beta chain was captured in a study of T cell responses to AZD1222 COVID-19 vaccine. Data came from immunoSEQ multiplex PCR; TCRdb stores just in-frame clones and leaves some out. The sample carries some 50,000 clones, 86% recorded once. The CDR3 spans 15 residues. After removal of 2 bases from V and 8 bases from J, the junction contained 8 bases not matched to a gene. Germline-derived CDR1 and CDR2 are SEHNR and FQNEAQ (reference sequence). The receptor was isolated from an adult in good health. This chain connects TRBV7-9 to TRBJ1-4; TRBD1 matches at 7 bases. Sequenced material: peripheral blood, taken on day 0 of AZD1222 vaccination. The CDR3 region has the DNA TGTGCCAGCAGCTTAAGGCAGGGGGACGGAGAAAAACTGTTTTTT. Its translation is CASSLRQGDGEKLFF. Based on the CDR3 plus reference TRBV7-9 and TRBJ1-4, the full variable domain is DTGVSQNPRHKITKRGQNVTFRCDPISEHNRLYWYRQTLGQGPEFLTYFQNEAQLEKSRLLSDRFSAERPKGSFSTLEIQRTEQGDSAMYLCASSLRQGDGEKLFFGSGTQLSVL.